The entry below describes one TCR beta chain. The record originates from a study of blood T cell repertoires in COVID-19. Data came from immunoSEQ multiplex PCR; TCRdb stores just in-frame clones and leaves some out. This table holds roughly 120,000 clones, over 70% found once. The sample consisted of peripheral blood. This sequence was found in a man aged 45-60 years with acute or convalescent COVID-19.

Here the CDR3 DNA reads TGTGCCACCGGGGGGGGGACACCAAACACCGGGGAGCTGTTTTTT. This sequence encodes CATGGGTPNTGELFF. V usage is TRBV24-1 and J usage is TRBJ2-2, with D possibly being TRBD2 (7 bases). This CDR3 has 15 amino acids. CDR1 is KGHDR and CDR2 is SFDVKD in the germline V gene. Deletions cut 9 bases from V and 2 bases from J, with 15 bases between.